This T cell receptor beta chain was obtained from a study of blood T cell repertoires in COVID-19. In the study overall: Specimens from acute and convalescent COVID-19 originated in the United States, Italy and Spain. Sources were T cells, B-cell-depleted T cells, or PBMCs; the material itself was cDNA or gDNA.

This clone was seen a few times. Source study methods: Reference gene primer amplification in the assay estimated nucleated cell counts. Sequenced by immunoSEQ multiplex PCR; TCRdb stores in-frame clones only, minus some. V and J calls and clone size are those listed in that table; D and trimming were worked out from the DNA. This table has about 190,000 clones, approximately 79% appearing once. V was pared by 4 bases and J by 3 bases, with 5 bases of the junction left unmatched. The CDR3 is 17 amino acids. CDR1 and CDR2 (germline): MGHDK, SYGVNS. This chain joins TRBV25-1 and TRBJ2-3; 15 nucleotides align to TRBD2. Sequences were obtained from peripheral blood. The TCR originated in a man aged 50 to 59 who had recovered from COVID-19. The CDR3 DNA follows: TGTGCCAGCAGTGCCCGGACTAGCGGGAGGGAAACAGATACGCAGTATTTT. It codes for CASSARTSGRETDTQYF.